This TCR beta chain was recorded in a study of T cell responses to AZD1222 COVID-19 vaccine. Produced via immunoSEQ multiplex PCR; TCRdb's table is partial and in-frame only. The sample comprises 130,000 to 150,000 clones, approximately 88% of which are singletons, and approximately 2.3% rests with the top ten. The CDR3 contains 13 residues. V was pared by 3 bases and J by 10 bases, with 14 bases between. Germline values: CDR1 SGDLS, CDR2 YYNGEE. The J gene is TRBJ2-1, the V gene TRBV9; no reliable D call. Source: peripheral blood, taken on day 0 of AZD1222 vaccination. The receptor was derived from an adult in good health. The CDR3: CASSGAPTSEQFF. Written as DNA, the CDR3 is TGTGCCAGCAGCGGCGCTCCAACCTCCGAGCAGTTCTTC.